The 10 T cell receptor beta chains below come from one sample, sequenced in a study of blood T cell repertoires in COVID-19. Sequencing used immunoSEQ multiplex PCR; TCRdb keeps in-frame clones, though not all of them. The table shows approximately 64,000 clones, with more than 70% occurring only once. The sample consisted of peripheral blood. These TCRs come from a man aged 65 to 79 with acute or convalescent COVID-19.

This sequence joins TRBV5-6 and TRBJ2-1; D gene ambiguous. V was shortened by 9 bases and J by 5 bases, with 18 bases between the two germline ends. The CDR3 loop spans 14 amino acids. Per the germline V gene, CDR1 is SGHDT and CDR2 is YYEEEE. The CDR3 spells CATTEGSPDNEQFF. CDR3 nucleotide sequence: TGTGCCACCACGGAAGGTAGCCCAGACAATGAGCAGTTCTTC.

J is TRBJ2-7 and V is TRBV15; no clear D gene. Trimming took 3 bases from V and 2 from J, leaving 11 bases between them. The CDR3 sequence is 14 residues long. CDR1 is LNHNV, CDR2 YYDKDF, per germline (reference sequence). CDR3 sequence reads: CATSSVLSPYEQYF. CDR3 coding DNA: TGTGCCACCAGCAGCGTCCTCAGTCCCTACGAGCAGTACTTC.

The chain links TRBV24-1 to TRBJ2-7; D perhaps matches TRBD1 (5 bases). V lost 3 bases to trimming and J lost 5 bases, with 16 bases between them. The CDR3 runs 15 residues. CDR1 is KGHDR, CDR2 SFDVKD, per germline. The CDR3 is CATSDPRARRDEQYF. The CDR3 DNA reads TGTGCCACCAGTGATCCCAGGGCCCGACGGGACGAGCAGTACTTC.

The chain couples TRBV15 to TRBJ1-2; D not certain. V lost 0 bases, J lost 8 bases, and 13 bases lay in between. Germline-derived CDR1 and CDR2 are LNHNV and YYDKDF (reference sequence). The length of the CDR3 is 14 residues. Written as DNA, the CDR3 is TGTGCCACCAGCAGAGACCCGTTAGGAGGCGGCTACACCTTC. This translates into CATSRDPLGGGYTF.

V is TRBV3-1 (or the pseudogene TRBV3-2) and J is TRBJ2-7; 8 nucleotides line up with TRBD2. CDR3 length: 15 residues. The ends lost 1 base at V and 3 bases at J; junction bases unmatched: 5. CDR1 and CDR2 from the germline V gene are LGHDT and YNNKEL (reference sequence). The CDR3 sequence: CASSQGTSRFYEQYF. CDR3 sequence (DNA): TGTGCCAGCAGCCAAGGGACTAGCAGGTTCTACGAGCAGTACTTC.

The genes are TRBV24-1 and TRBJ2-3; TRBD2 matches at 7 bases. Germline V lookup: CDR1 KGHDR, CDR2 SFDVKD. There are 17 residues in the CDR3. J lost 3 bases, V lost 0 bases, and 8 bases had no gene match. The CDR3 loop reads CATSDLGRGGGTDTQYF. Here the CDR3 DNA reads TGTGCCACCAGTGATTTGGGTCGCGGGGGAGGGACAGATACGCAGTATTTT.

The J gene is TRBJ2-4, the V gene TRBV6-5; D is perhaps TRBD1 (6 bases). The CDR3 contains 13 residues. The V gene lost 6 bases and the J gene lost 5 bases, with 11 bases spanning the gap. Germline values: CDR1 MNHEY, CDR2 SVGAGI. The CDR3 reads CASSPGAENIQYF. DNA of the CDR3: TGTGCCAGCAGCCCAGGGGCCGAAAACATTCAGTACTTC.

V and J are TRBV15 and TRBJ2-6; D gene ambiguous. Germline V gene data show CDR1 as LNHNV and CDR2 as YYDKDF (reference sequence). The ends were cut back, 0 bases at V and 2 bases at J, with 5 bases in the middle. CDR3 length: 15 residues. The CDR3 reads CATSREFAGANVLTF. The CDR3 DNA reads as TGTGCCACCAGCAGAGAATTCGCTGGGGCCAACGTCCTGACTTTC.

The chain recombines TRBV4-1 with TRBJ2-7; maybe TRBD2 (5 bases). The V gene lost 1 base and the J gene lost 0 bases, with 7 bases spanning the gap. Germline values: CDR1 MGHRA, CDR2 YSYEKL. This CDR3 region has 14 residues. The CDR3 region has the DNA TGCGCCAGCAGCCAAGTTGGACTCTCCTACGAGCAGTACTTC. It codes for CASSQVGLSYEQYF.

This clone showed up just once. The V gene is TRBV5-1, the J gene TRBJ2-7; 9 bases line up with TRBD1. J gave up 1 base and V 4 bases, and 3 bases lay outside the gene matches. Germline CDR1 is SGHRS and CDR2 is YFSETQ. This CDR3 region has 14 residues. CDR3 coding DNA: TGCGCCAGCAGCGCGGGGACAGGGTCCTACGAGCAGTACTTC. As protein: CASSAGTGSYEQYF.